This is a list of T cell receptor beta chains from one sample in a study of T cells in Graves' hyperthyroidism and ophthalmopathy. TCRdb reprocessed the multiplex PCR reads via MiXCR and lists one record per CDR3 protein. The sample has a few hundred thousand distinct CDR3 sequences, roughly 15% seen once; the top ten hold 2.5% to 4%. Sequencing was performed on blood. The receptors shown here come from a woman between 35 and 50 years old with Graves' ophthalmopathy. The CDR3 runs from the conserved cysteine through the conserved F or W. The D gene is left open where the match is weak. For some rows the clone size is stated as once, few or many, or as a class when expanded; others skip it.

v_gene: TRBV6-5
d_gene: TRBD1
abundance: few
j_gene: TRBJ1-6
CDR3aa: CASSYSPGQGSYNSPLHF
CDR3nt: TGTGCCAGCAGTTACTCGCCGGGACAGGGTTCCTATAATTCACCCCTCCACTTT

v_gene: TRBV2
d_gene: TRBD1
abundance: many
j_gene: TRBJ1-1
CDR3aa: CASSATGANTEAFF
CDR3nt: TGTGCCAGCAGTGCGACAGGGGCGAACACTGAAGCTTTCTTT

v_gene: TRBV20-1
d_gene: TRBD1
abundance: NA
j_gene: TRBJ1-2
CDR3aa: CSARDTGGANYGYTF
CDR3nt: TGCAGTGCTAGAGATACAGGGGGAGCTAACTATGGCTACACCTTC

v_gene: TRBV19
d_gene: NA
abundance: NA
j_gene: TRBJ1-5
CDR3aa: CASSIGGVWNQPQHF
CDR3nt: TGTGCCAGTAGTATCGGGGGGGTATGGAATCAGCCCCAGCATTTT

v_gene: TRBV7-2
d_gene: NA
abundance: many
j_gene: TRBJ2-1
CDR3aa: CASSLEGLQTNEQFF
CDR3nt: TGTGCCAGCAGCTTAGAGGGACTCCAAACCAATGAGCAGTTCTTC

v_gene: TRBV4-1
d_gene: NA
abundance: few
j_gene: TRBJ1-2
CDR3aa: CASSHLIRNYGYTF
CDR3nt: TGCGCCAGCAGCCACCTAATCCGAAACTATGGCTACACCTTC

v_gene: TRBV12-3/TRBV12-4
d_gene: NA
abundance: many
j_gene: TRBJ2-1
CDR3aa: CASSSLLRFASEQFF
CDR3nt: TGTGCCAGCAGTTCCCTCCTCCGGTTCGCTTCGGAGCAGTTCTTC

v_gene: TRBV30
d_gene: TRBD1
abundance: many
j_gene: TRBJ1-4
CDR3aa: CAWRKTTGLREKLFF
CDR3nt: TGTGCCTGGAGAAAAACGACAGGGTTGCGGGAAAAACTGTTTTTT

v_gene: TRBV24-1
d_gene: NA
abundance: NA
j_gene: TRBJ2-1
CDR3aa: CATQDPNNNEQFF
CDR3nt: TGTGCCACCCAGGATCCTAACAACAATGAGCAGTTCTTC

v_gene: TRBV20-1
d_gene: TRBD2
abundance: NA
j_gene: TRBJ2-3
CDR3aa: CSAGGGESDTQYF
CDR3nt: TGCAGTGCCGGGGGAGGGGAGTCAGATACGCAGTATTTT

v_gene: TRBV5-8
d_gene: NA
abundance: few
j_gene: TRBJ1-1
CDR3aa: CAGMSDTEAFF
CDR3nt: TGTGCCGGTATGTCGGACACTGAAGCTTTCTTT

v_gene: TRBV11-2
d_gene: NA
abundance: many
j_gene: TRBJ2-3
CDR3aa: CASSLVLADTQYF
CDR3nt: TGTGCCAGCAGCTTGGTGTTGGCAGATACGCAGTATTTT

v_gene: TRBV9
d_gene: TRBD2
abundance: once
j_gene: TRBJ2-5
CDR3aa: CASSVDLAGTQETQYF
CDR3nt: TGTGCCAGCAGCGTAGATCTAGCGGGCACCCAAGAGACCCAGTACTTC

v_gene: TRBV3-1
d_gene: TRBD1
abundance: many
j_gene: TRBJ2-4
CDR3aa: CASSQGQGANIQYF
CDR3nt: TGTGCCAGCAGCCAAGGACAGGGGGCGAACATTCAGTACTTC

v_gene: TRBV4-1
d_gene: TRBD2
abundance: few
j_gene: TRBJ2-1
CDR3aa: CASSPSGRGPISYNEQFF
CDR3nt: TGCGCCAGCAGCCCGAGCGGGAGGGGCCCTATCTCCTACAATGAGCAGTTCTTC

v_gene: TRBV20-1
d_gene: NA
abundance: few
j_gene: TRBJ1-1
CDR3aa: CSAGSWGNTEAFF
CDR3nt: TGCAGTGCTGGAAGTTGGGGGAACACTGAAGCTTTCTTT

v_gene: TRBV4-2
d_gene: NA
abundance: few
j_gene: TRBJ2-2
CDR3aa: CASRGTSPGELFF
CDR3nt: TGTGCCAGCAGGGGGACCTCACCCGGGGAGCTGTTTTTT

v_gene: TRBV20-1
d_gene: NA
abundance: many
j_gene: TRBJ2-7
CDR3aa: CSARDPGKNYEQYF
CDR3nt: TGCAGTGCTAGAGATCCAGGAAAAAACTACGAGCAGTACTTC

v_gene: TRBV5-5
d_gene: NA
abundance: few
j_gene: TRBJ2-3
CDR3aa: CASSSIRVPDTQYF
CDR3nt: TGTGCCAGCAGCTCCATCAGGGTCCCAGATACGCAGTATTTT

v_gene: TRBV3-1
d_gene: NA
abundance: many
j_gene: TRBJ1-3
CDR3aa: CASSQGEPGNTIYF
CDR3nt: TGTGCCAGCAGCCAGGGAGAGCCTGGAAACACCATATATTTT

v_gene: TRBV5-4
d_gene: NA
abundance: NA
j_gene: TRBJ1-4
CDR3aa: CASSQSGQTSREKLFF
CDR3nt: TGTGCCAGCAGCCAATCCGGACAGACCTCTAGGGAAAAACTGTTTTTT

v_gene: TRBV27
d_gene: TRBD1
abundance: few
j_gene: TRBJ2-1
CDR3aa: CASSPSRDRGNEQFF
CDR3nt: TGTGCCAGCAGTCCGTCCCGGGACAGGGGCAATGAGCAGTTCTTC

v_gene: TRBV20-1
d_gene: NA
abundance: NA
j_gene: TRBJ2-4
CDR3aa: CSARIGAGNIQYF
CDR3nt: TGCAGTGCTAGAATAGGAGCGGGAAACATTCAGTACTTC

v_gene: TRBV20-1
d_gene: TRBD1
abundance: NA
j_gene: TRBJ1-1
CDR3aa: CSARSTGGTEAFF
CDR3nt: TGCAGTGCTAGATCGACAGGGGGAACTGAAGCTTTCTTT

v_gene: TRBV5-1
d_gene: NA
abundance: few
j_gene: TRBJ1-1
CDR3aa: CASSLGHKNTEAFF
CDR3nt: TGCGCCAGCAGCTTGGGGCACAAGAACACTGAAGCTTTCTTT

v_gene: TRBV4-2
d_gene: NA
abundance: many
j_gene: TRBJ2-7
CDR3aa: CASSQDLGNDYEQYF
CDR3nt: TGTGCCAGCAGCCAAGATCTCGGGAATGACTACGAGCAGTACTTC

v_gene: TRBV2
d_gene: NA
abundance: many
j_gene: TRBJ1-6
CDR3aa: CASSVESGDNSPLHF
CDR3nt: TGTGCCAGCAGTGTAGAGTCGGGGGACAATTCACCCCTCCACTTT

v_gene: TRBV20-1
d_gene: TRBD1
abundance: many
j_gene: TRBJ1-6
CDR3aa: CSARPGQGLTLHF
CDR3nt: TGCAGTGCTAGGCCGGGACAGGGGTTAACCCTCCACTTT

v_gene: TRBV6-1
d_gene: NA
abundance: NA
j_gene: TRBJ2-6
CDR3aa: CASRDKSASSGANVLTF
CDR3nt: TGTGCCAGCAGGGACAAATCAGCGAGCTCTGGGGCCAACGTCCTGACTTTC

v_gene: TRBV2
d_gene: NA
abundance: many
j_gene: TRBJ2-5
CDR3aa: CASRPDSVFSPQYF
CDR3nt: TGTGCCAGCAGGCCTGATAGCGTATTTAGCCCCCAGTACTTC

v_gene: TRBV29-1
d_gene: NA
abundance: few
j_gene: TRBJ1-5
CDR3aa: CSVSVGQPYEGQPQHF
CDR3nt: TGCAGCGTTTCTGTCGGACAGCCCTACGAAGGTCAGCCCCAGCATTTT

v_gene: TRBV6-1
d_gene: NA
abundance: many
j_gene: TRBJ1-6
CDR3aa: CASSEDGGNNSPLHF
CDR3nt: TGTGCCAGCAGTGAAGACGGGGGGAATAATTCACCCCTCCACTTT

v_gene: TRBV6-1
d_gene: NA
abundance: many
j_gene: TRBJ2-3
CDR3aa: CASRAGLGFNPEYF
CDR3nt: TGTGCCAGCAGGGCGGGACTCGGCTTCAACCCGGAGTATTTT

v_gene: TRBV7-9
d_gene: TRBD2
abundance: few
j_gene: TRBJ2-3
CDR3aa: CASSLWTAGGTDTQYF
CDR3nt: TGTGCCAGCAGCTTATGGACAGCGGGAGGCACAGATACGCAGTATTTT

v_gene: TRBV7-9
d_gene: NA
abundance: few
j_gene: TRBJ2-7
CDR3aa: CASSFWGRQRTYEQYF
CDR3nt: TGTGCCAGCAGCTTCTGGGGGCGGCAGAGGACCTACGAGCAGTACTTC

v_gene: TRBV5-1
d_gene: TRBD2
abundance: many
j_gene: TRBJ2-3
CDR3aa: CASSLAGASDTQYF
CDR3nt: TGCGCCAGCAGCTTAGCGGGAGCCTCAGATACGCAGTATTTT

v_gene: TRBV18
d_gene: NA
abundance: many
j_gene: TRBJ1-2
CDR3aa: CASSPRDGYTF
CDR3nt: TGTGCCAGCTCACCAAGGGATGGCTACACCTTC

v_gene: TRBV20-1
d_gene: NA
abundance: NA
j_gene: TRBJ2-3
CDR3aa: CSARGFRRSTDTQYF
CDR3nt: TGCAGTGCTAGAGGGTTTCGCAGGAGCACAGATACGCAGTATTTT

v_gene: TRBV6-2/TRBV6-3
d_gene: TRBD2
abundance: few
j_gene: TRBJ2-5
CDR3aa: CASSSGGAEETQYF
CDR3nt: TGTGCCAGCAGTAGCGGGGGGGCCGAGGAGACCCAGTACTTC

v_gene: TRBV7-7
d_gene: TRBD1
abundance: NA
j_gene: TRBJ2-1
CDR3aa: CASSSLSRQGQYNEQFF
CDR3nt: TGTGCTAGCAGCTCCCTCTCTCGACAGGGTCAGTACAATGAGCAGTTCTTC

v_gene: TRBV29-1
d_gene: NA
abundance: NA
j_gene: TRBJ2-6
CDR3aa: CSVEEGAGANVLTF
CDR3nt: TGCAGCGTTGAAGAGGGGGCTGGGGCCAACGTCCTGACTTTC

v_gene: TRBV5-1
d_gene: NA
abundance: few
j_gene: TRBJ1-3
CDR3aa: CASSLDPISGNTIYF
CDR3nt: TGCGCCAGCAGCTTGGACCCGATCTCTGGAAACACCATATATTTT

v_gene: TRBV11-2
d_gene: TRBD2
abundance: NA
j_gene: TRBJ2-1
CDR3aa: CASSLQVGSLAGGQNEQFF
CDR3nt: TGTGCCAGCAGCTTACAAGTAGGAAGCCTAGCGGGAGGGCAGAATGAGCAGTTCTTC

v_gene: TRBV5-5
d_gene: NA
abundance: many
j_gene: TRBJ1-5
CDR3aa: CASSLDWDQPQHF
CDR3nt: TGTGCCAGCAGCTTGGACTGGGATCAGCCCCAGCATTTT

v_gene: TRBV20-1
d_gene: NA
abundance: few
j_gene: TRBJ1-1
CDR3aa: CSAGGVAEAFF
CDR3nt: TGCAGTGCCGGGGGGGTAGCTGAAGCTTTCTTT

v_gene: TRBV12-3/TRBV12-4
d_gene: TRBD2
abundance: few
j_gene: TRBJ2-1
CDR3aa: CASSFSVGLAGGGQFF
CDR3nt: TGTGCCAGCAGTTTTAGTGTGGGACTAGCGGGAGGCGGGCAGTTCTTC

v_gene: TRBV20-1
d_gene: TRBD2
abundance: many
j_gene: TRBJ2-1
CDR3aa: CSARGWREVEQFF
CDR3nt: TGCAGTGCTAGAGGCTGGCGGGAGGTTGAGCAGTTCTTC

v_gene: TRBV28
d_gene: NA
abundance: many
j_gene: TRBJ1-1
CDR3aa: CASSPTPRRRNTEAFF
CDR3nt: TGTGCCAGCAGTCCGACTCCCCGACGGCGGAACACTGAAGCTTTCTTT

v_gene: TRBV7-2
d_gene: TRBD2
abundance: many
j_gene: TRBJ2-5
CDR3aa: CASSLRGAGGVQETQYF
CDR3nt: TGTGCCAGCAGCTTAAGGGGGGCGGGAGGCGTCCAAGAGACCCAGTACTTC

v_gene: TRBV30
d_gene: NA
abundance: many
j_gene: TRBJ1-5
CDR3aa: CAWSVRQFPQPQHF
CDR3nt: TGTGCCTGGAGTGTTCGACAATTTCCTCAGCCCCAGCATTTT

v_gene: TRBV19
d_gene: TRBD2
abundance: NA
j_gene: TRBJ2-5
CDR3aa: CATGLADTRRETQYF
CDR3nt: TGTGCCACCGGACTAGCGGACACCCGGCGGGAGACCCAGTACTTC

v_gene: TRBV2
d_gene: NA
abundance: few
j_gene: TRBJ1-6
CDR3aa: CASVPGGVNSPLHF
CDR3nt: TGTGCCAGCGTACCTGGAGGGGTCAATTCACCCCTCCACTTT

v_gene: TRBV14
d_gene: NA
abundance: few
j_gene: TRBJ2-7
CDR3aa: CASSQDLIGDLTGNYEQYF
CDR3nt: TGTGCCAGCAGCCAAGATCTAATCGGGGATTTGACAGGAAACTACGAGCAGTACTTC

v_gene: TRBV24-1
d_gene: NA
abundance: NA
j_gene: TRBJ2-1
CDR3aa: CATSRPRAKNEQFF
CDR3nt: TGTGCCACCAGCAGGCCCCGGGCCAAGAATGAGCAGTTCTTC

v_gene: TRBV20-1
d_gene: NA
abundance: NA
j_gene: TRBJ2-1
CDR3aa: CSARVDGGLSYNEQFF
CDR3nt: TGCAGTGCTAGAGTAGATGGCGGACTCTCCTACAATGAGCAGTTCTTC

v_gene: TRBV7-2
d_gene: TRBD1
abundance: NA
j_gene: TRBJ2-2
CDR3aa: CASRVTGGNTGELFF
CDR3nt: TGTGCCAGCAGAGTCACAGGGGGGAACACCGGGGAGCTGTTTTTT

v_gene: TRBV24-1
d_gene: NA
abundance: many
j_gene: TRBJ2-5
CDR3aa: CATSDLGIMGETQYF
CDR3nt: TGTGCCACCAGTGATTTGGGGATAATGGGGGAGACCCAGTACTTC